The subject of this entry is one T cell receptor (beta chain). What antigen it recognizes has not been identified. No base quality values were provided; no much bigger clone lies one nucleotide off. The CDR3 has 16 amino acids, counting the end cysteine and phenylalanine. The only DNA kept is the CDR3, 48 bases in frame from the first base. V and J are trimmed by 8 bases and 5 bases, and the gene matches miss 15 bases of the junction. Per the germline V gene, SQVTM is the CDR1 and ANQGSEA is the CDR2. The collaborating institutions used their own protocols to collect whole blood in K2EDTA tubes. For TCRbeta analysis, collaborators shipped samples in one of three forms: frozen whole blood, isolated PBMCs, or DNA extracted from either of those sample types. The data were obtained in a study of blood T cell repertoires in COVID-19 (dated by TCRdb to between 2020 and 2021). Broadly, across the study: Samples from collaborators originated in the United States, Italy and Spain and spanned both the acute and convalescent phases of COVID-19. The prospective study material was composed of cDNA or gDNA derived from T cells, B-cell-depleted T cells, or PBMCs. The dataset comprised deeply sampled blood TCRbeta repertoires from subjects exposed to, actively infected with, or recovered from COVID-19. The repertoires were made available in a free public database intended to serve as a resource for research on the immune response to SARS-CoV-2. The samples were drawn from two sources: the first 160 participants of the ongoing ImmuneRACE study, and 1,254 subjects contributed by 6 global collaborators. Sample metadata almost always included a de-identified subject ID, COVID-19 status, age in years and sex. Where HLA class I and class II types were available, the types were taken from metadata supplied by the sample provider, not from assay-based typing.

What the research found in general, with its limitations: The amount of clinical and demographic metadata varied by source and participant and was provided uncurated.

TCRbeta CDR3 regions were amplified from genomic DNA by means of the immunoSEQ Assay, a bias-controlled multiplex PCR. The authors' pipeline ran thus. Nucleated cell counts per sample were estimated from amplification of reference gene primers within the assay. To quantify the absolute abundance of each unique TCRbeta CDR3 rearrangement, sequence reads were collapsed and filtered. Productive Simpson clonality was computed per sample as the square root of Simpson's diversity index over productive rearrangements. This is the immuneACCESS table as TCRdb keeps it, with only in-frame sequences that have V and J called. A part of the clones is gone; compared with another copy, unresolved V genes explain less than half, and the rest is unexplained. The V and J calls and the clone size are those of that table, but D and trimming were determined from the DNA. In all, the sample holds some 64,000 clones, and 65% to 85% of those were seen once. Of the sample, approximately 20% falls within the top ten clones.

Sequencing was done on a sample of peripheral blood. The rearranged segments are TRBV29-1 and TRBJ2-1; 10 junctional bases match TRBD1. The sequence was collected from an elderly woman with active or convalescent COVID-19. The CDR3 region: CSTTRTGGIRDNEQFF. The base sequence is TGCAGCACAACCCGGACAGGGGGTATCCGAGACAATGAGCAGTTCTTC.